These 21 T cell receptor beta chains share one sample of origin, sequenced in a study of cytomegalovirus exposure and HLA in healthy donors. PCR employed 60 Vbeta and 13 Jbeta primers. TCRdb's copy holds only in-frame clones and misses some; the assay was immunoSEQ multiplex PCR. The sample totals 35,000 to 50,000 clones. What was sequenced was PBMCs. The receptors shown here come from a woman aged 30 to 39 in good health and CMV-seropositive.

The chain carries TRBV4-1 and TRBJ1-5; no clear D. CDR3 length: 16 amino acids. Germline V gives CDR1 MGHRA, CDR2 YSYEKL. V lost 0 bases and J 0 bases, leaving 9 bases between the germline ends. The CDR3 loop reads CASSQERLGSNQPQHF. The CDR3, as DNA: TGCGCCAGCAGCCAAGAAAGACTTGGTAGCAATCAGCCCCAGCATTTT.

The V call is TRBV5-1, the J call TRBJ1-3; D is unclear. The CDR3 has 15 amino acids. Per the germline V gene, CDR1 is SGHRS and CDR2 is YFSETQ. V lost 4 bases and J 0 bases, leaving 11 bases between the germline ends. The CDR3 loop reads CASSPDGSSGNTIYF. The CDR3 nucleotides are TGCGCCAGCAGCCCGGACGGGAGCTCTGGAAACACCATATATTTT.

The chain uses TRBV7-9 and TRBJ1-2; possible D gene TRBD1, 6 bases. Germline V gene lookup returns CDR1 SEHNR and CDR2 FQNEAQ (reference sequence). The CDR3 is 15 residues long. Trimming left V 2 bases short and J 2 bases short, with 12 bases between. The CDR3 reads CASSLHREGNYGYTF. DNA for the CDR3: TGTGCCAGCAGCTTACACAGGGAGGGAAACTATGGCTACACCTTC.

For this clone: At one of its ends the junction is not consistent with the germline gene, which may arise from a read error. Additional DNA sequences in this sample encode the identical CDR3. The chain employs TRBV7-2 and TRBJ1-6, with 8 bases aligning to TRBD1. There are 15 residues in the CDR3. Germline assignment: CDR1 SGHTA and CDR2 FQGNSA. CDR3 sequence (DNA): TGTGCCAGCAGCTTAGGGACAGGGCGTAATTCCCCCCTCCACTTT. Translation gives CASSLGTGRNSPLHF.

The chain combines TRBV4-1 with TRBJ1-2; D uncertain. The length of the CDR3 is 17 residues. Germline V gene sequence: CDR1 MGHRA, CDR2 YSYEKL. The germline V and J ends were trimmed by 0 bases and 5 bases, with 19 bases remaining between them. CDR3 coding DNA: TGCGCCAGCAGCCAAGATAATTCCCGTGCAGTTTCTTATGGCTACACCTTC. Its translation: CASSQDNSRAVSYGYTF.

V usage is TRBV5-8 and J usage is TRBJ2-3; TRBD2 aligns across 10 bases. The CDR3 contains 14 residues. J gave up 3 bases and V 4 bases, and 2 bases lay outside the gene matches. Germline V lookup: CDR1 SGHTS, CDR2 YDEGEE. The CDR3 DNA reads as TGTGCCAGCAGCCTTAGCGGGGGGACAGATACGCAGTATTTT. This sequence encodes CASSLSGGTDTQYF.

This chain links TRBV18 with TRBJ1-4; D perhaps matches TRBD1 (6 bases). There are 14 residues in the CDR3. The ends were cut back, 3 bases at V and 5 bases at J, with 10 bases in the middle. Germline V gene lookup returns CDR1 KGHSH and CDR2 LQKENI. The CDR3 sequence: CASSPTGRNEKLFF. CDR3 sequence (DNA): TGTGCCAGCTCACCCACAGGGCGAAATGAAAAACTGTTTTTT.

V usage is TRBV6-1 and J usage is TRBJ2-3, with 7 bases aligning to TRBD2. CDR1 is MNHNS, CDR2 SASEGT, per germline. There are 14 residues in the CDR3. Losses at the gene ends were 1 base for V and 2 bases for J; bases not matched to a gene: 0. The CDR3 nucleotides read TGTGCCAGCAGTGAAGGACTAGCCACAGATACGCAGTATTTT. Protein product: CASSEGLATDTQYF.

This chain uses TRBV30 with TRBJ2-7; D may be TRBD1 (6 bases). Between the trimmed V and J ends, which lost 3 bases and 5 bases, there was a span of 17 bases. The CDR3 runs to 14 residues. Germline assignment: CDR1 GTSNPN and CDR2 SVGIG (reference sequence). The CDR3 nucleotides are TGTGCCTGGAGGGGTCGGCAGGGGTCCAACGAGCAGTACTTC. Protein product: CAWRGRQGSNEQYF.

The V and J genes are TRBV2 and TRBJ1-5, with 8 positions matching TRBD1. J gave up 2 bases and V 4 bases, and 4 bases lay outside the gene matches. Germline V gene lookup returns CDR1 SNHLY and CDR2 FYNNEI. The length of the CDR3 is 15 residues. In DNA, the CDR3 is TGTGCCAGCAGTGGGACAGGGTGGGGCAATCAGCCCCAGCATTTT. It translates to CASSGTGWGNQPQHF.

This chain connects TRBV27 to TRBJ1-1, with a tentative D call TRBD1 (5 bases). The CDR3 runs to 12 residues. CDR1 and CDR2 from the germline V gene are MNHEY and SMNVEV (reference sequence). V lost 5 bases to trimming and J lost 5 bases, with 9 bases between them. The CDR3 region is CASSGATTEAFF. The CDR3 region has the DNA TGTGCCAGCAGTGGGGCCACTACTGAAGCTTTCTTT.

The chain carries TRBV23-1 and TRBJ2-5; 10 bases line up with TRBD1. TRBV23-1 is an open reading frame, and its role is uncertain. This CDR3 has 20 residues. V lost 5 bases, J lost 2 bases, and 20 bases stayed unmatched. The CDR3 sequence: CASSLRFGTGGTGAQETQYF. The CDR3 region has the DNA TGCGCCAGCAGTTTGAGGTTCGGTACTGGCGGGACAGGGGCGCAAGAGACCCAGTACTTC.

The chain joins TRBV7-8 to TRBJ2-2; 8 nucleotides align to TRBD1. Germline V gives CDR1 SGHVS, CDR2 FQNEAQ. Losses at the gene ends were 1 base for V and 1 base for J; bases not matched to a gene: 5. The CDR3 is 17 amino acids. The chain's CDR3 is CASSLVPGTGNTGELFF. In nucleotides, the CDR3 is TGTGCCAGCAGCTTAGTCCCCGGGACAGGGAACACCGGGGAGCTGTTTTTT.

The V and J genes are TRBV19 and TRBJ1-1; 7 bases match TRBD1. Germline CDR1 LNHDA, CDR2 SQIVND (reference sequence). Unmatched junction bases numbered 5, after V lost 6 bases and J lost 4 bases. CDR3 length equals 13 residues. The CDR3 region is CASSTQGGTEAFF. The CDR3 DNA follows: TGTGCCAGTAGCACGCAGGGGGGCACTGAAGCTTTCTTT. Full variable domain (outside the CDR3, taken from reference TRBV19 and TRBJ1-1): DGGITQSPKYLFRKEGQNVTLSCEQNLNHDAMYWYRQDPGQGLRLIYYSQIVNDFQKGDIAEGYSVSREKKESFPLTVTSAQKNPTAFYLCASSTQGGTEAFFGQGTRLTVV.

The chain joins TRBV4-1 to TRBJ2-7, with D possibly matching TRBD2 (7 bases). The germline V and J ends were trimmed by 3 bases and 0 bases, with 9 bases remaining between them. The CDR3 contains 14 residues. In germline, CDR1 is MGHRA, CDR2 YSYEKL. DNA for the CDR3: TGCGCCAGCAGCCACGGGGGGCTCTCCTACGAGCAGTACTTC. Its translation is CASSHGGLSYEQYF.

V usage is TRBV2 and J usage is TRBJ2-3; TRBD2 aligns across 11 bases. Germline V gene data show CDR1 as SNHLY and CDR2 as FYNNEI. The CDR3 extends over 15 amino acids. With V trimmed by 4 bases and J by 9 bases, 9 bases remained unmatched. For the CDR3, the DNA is TGTGCCAGCAGTGCCTCTAGCGGGGGGAGGGGCACGCAGTATTTT. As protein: CASSASSGGRGTQYF.

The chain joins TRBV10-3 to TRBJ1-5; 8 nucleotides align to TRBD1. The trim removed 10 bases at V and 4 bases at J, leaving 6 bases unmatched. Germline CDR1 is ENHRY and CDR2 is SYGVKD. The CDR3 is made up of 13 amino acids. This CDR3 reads CATTGGTNQPQHF. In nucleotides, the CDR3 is TGTGCCACTACAGGGGGAACAAATCAGCCCCAGCATTTT.

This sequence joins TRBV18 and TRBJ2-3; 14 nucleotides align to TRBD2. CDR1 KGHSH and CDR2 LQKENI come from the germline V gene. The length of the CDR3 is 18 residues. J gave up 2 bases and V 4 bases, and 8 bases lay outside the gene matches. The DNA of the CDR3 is TGTGCCAGCTCACTGGCCGGGACTAGCGGGGGTCACACAGATACGCAGTATTTT. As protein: CASSLAGTSGGHTDTQYF.

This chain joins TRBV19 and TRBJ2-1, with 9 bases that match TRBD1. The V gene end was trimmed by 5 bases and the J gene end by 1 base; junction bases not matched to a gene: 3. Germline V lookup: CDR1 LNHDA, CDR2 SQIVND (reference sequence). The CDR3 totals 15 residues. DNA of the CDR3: TGTGCCAGTAGTGAGGACAGGGGTTCCTACAATGAGCAGTTCTTC. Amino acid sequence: CASSEDRGSYNEQFF.

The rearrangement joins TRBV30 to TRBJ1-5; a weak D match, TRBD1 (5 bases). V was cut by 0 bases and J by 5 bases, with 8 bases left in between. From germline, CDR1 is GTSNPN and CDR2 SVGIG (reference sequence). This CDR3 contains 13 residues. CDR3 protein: CAWSVKQDQPQHF. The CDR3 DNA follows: TGTGCCTGGAGTGTAAAACAGGATCAGCCCCAGCATTTT.

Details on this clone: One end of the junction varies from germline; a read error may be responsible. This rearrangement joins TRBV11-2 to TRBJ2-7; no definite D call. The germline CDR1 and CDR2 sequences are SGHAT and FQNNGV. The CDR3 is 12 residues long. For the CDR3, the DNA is TGTGCCAGCAGCTTAGGATCCTACGCGCAGTACTTC. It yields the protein CASSLGSYAQYF.